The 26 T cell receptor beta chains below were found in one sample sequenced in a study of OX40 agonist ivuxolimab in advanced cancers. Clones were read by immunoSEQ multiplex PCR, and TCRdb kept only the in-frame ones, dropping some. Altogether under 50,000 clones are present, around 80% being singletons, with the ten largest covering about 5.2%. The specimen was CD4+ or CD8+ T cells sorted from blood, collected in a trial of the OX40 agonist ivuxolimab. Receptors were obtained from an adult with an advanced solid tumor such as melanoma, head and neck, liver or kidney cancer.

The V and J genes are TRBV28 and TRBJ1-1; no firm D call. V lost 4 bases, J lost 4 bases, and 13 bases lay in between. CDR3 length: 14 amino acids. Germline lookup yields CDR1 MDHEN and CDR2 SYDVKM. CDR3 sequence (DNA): TGTGCCAGCAGTTATCGCTCAGCAAGCACTGAAGCTTTCTTT. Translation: CASSYRSASTEAFF.

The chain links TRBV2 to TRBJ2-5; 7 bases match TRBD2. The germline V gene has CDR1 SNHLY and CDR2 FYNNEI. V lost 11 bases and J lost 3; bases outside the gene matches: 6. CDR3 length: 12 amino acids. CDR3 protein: CAAKRDKETQYF. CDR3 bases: TGTGCCGCCAAGCGGGATAAAGAGACCCAGTACTTC.

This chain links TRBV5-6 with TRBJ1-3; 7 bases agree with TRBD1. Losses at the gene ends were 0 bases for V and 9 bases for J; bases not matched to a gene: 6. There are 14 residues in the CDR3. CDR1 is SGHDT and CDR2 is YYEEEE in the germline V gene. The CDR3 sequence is CASSLAGSGGTIYF. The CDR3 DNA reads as TGTGCCAGCAGCTTGGCTGGCTCAGGGGGCACCATATATTTT.

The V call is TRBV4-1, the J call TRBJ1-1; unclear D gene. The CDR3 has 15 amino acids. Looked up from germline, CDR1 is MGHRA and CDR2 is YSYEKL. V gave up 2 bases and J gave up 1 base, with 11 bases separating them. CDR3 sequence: CASSQPTSWNTEAFF. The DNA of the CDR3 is TGCGCCAGCAGCCAACCAACGTCCTGGAACACTGAAGCTTTCTTT.

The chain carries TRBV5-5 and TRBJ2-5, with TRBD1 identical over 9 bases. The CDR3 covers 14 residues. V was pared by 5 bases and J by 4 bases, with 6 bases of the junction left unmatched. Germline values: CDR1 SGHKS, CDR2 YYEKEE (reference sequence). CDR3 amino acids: CASRTGGGRETQYF. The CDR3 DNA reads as TGTGCCAGCAGGACAGGGGGTGGGAGAGAGACCCAGTACTTC.

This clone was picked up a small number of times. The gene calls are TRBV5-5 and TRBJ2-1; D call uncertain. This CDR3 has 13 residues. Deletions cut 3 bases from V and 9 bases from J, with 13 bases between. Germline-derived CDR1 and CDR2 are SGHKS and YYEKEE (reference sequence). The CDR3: CASSSVYSGEQFF. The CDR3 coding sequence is TGTGCCAGCAGCTCCGTATACTCCGGTGAGCAGTTCTTC.

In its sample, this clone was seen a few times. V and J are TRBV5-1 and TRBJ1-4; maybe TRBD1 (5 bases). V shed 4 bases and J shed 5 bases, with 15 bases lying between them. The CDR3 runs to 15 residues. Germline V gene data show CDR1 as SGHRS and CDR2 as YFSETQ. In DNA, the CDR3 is TGCGCCAGCAGCACGGATCCGGGGGGAAATGAAAAACTGTTTTTT. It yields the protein CASSTDPGGNEKLFF.

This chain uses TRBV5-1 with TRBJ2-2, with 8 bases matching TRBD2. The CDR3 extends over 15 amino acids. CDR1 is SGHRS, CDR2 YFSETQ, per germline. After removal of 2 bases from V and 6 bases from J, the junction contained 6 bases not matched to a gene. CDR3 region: CASSFPAGEAGELFF. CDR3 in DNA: TGCGCCAGCAGCTTTCCAGCGGGAGAGGCCGGGGAGCTGTTTTTT.

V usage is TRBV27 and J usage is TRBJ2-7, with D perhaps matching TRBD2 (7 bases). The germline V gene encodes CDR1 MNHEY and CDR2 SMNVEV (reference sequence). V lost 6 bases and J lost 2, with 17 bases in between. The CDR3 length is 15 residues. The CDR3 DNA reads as TGTGCCAGCAGGGGGGCTAGCGGCCATACCTACGAGCAGTACTTC. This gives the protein CASRGASGHTYEQYF.

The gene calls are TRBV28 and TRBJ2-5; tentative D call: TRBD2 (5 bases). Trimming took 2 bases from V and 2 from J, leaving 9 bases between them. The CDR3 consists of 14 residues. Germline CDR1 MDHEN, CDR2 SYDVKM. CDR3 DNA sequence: TGTGCCAGCAGTTTACCCCCGGGGCAAGAGACCCAGTACTTC. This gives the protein CASSLPPGQETQYF.

The CDR3 protein is CASSITGELFF. The CDR3 DNA follows: TGTGCCAGCAGTATCACCGGGGAGCTGTTTTTT. The rearrangement links TRBV27 to TRBJ2-2; D not certain. The V gene's germline CDR1 is MNHEY and CDR2 SMNVEV (reference sequence). The CDR3 sequence is 11 residues long. Trimming took off 5 bases at V and 4 bases at J, with 2 bases between the two ends.

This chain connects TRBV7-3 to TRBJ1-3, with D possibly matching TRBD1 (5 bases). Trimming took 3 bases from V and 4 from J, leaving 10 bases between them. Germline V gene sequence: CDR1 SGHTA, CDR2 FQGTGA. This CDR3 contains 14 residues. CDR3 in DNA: TGTGCCAGCAGCTTTGAGGGGATGGGAAACACCATATATTTT. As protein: CASSFEGMGNTIYF.

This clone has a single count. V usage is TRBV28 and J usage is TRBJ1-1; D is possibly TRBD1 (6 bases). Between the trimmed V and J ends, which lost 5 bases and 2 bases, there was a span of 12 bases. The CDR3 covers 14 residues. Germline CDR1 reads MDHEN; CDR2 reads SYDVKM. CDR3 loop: CASSPWTANTEAFF. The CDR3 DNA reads TGTGCCAGCAGTCCGTGGACAGCCAACACTGAAGCTTTCTTT.

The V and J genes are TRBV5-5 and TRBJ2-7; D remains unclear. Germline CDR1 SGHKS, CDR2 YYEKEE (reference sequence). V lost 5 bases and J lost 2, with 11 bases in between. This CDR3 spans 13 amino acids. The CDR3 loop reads CASSPGRTYEQYF. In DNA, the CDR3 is TGTGCCAGCAGTCCGGGTCGAACCTACGAGCAGTACTTC.

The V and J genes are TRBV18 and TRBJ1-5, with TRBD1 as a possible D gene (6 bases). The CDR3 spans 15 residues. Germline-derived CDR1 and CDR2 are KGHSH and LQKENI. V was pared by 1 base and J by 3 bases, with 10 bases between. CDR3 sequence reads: CASSPRAGDNQPQHF. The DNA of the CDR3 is TGTGCCAGCTCACCACGGGCAGGGGACAATCAGCCCCAGCATTTT. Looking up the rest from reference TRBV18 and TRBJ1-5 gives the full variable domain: NAGVMQNPRHLVRRRGQEARLRCSPMKGHSHVYWYRQLPEEGLKFMVYLQKENIIDESGMPKERFSAEFPKEGPSILRIQQVVRGDSAAYFCASSPRAGDNQPQHFGDGTRLSIL.

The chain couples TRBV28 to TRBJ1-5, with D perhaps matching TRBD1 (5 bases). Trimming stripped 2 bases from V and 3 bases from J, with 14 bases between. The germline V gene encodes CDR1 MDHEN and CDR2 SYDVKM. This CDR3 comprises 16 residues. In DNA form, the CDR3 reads TGTGCCAGCAGTTTAGCCGGGACCTTCAACAATCAGCCCCAGCATTTT. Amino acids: CASSLAGTFNNQPQHF.

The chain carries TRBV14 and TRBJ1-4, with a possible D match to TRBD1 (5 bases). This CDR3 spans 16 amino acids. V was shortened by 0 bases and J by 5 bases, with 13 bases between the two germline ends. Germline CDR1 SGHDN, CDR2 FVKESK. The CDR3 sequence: CASSQEPGRKNEKLFF. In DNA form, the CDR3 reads TGTGCCAGCAGCCAAGAACCGGGACGGAAAAATGAAAAACTGTTTTTT.

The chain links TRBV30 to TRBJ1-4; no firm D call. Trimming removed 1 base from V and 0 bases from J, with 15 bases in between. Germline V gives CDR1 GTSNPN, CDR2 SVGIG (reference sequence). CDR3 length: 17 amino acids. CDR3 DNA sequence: TGTGCCTGGAGTGAGCAGTGGGGAAGGGCAACTAATGAAAAACTGTTTTTT. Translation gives CAWSEQWGRATNEKLFF.

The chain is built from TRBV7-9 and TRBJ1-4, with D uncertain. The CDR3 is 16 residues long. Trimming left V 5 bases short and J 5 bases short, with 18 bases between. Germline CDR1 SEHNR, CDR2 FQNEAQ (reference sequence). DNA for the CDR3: TGTGCCAGCAGCCCGGATAGCATAGTCGGGAATGAAAAACTGTTTTTT. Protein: CASSPDSIVGNEKLFF.

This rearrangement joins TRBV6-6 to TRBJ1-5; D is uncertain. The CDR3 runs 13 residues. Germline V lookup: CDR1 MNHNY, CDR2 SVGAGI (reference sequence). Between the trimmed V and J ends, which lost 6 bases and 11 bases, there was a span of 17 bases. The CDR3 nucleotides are TGTGCCAGCAGCCCGTCTCCGTCTGGGGCCCAGCATTTT. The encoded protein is CASSPSPSGAQHF.

For the CDR3, the DNA is TGTGCCAGTAGCCGACTCTCCGGGAGCTCCTACAATGAGCAGTTCTTC. This sequence encodes CASSRLSGSSYNEQFF. This rearrangement joins TRBV19 to TRBJ2-1; D possibly corresponds to TRBD2 (6 bases). CDR3 length: 16 residues. CDR1 and CDR2 (germline): LNHDA, SQIVND (reference sequence). V lost 6 bases, J lost 0 bases, and 15 bases lay in between. The full variable domain, completed using reference TRBV19 and TRBJ2-1, is DGGITQSPKYLFRKEGQNVTLSCEQNLNHDAMYWYRQDPGQGLRLIYYSQIVNDFQKGDIAEGYSVSREKKESFPLTVTSAQKNPTAFYLCASSRLSGSSYNEQFFGPGTRLTVL.

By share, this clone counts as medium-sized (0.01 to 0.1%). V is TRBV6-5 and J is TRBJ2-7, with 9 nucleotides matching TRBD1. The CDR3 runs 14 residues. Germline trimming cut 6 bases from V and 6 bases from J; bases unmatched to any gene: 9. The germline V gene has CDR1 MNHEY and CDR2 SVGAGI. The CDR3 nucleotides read TGTGCCAGCAGACCCCACAGGGGGCTGAGCGAGCAGTACTTC. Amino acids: CASRPHRGLSEQYF.

CDR3 residues: CAWSVQDGQPQHF. As DNA, the CDR3 is TGTGCCTGGAGTGTACAGGATGGACAGCCCCAGCATTTT. This rearrangement joins TRBV30 to TRBJ1-5, with D maybe TRBD1 (5 bases). The V and J ends lost 0 bases and 7 bases respectively, with 10 bases between them. Germline lookup yields CDR1 GTSNPN and CDR2 SVGIG (reference sequence). The CDR3 contains 13 residues. Full variable domain (remainder filled in from reference TRBV30 and TRBJ1-5): SQTIHQWPATLVQPVGSPLSLECTVEGTSNPNLYWYRQAAGRGLQLLFYSVGIGQISSEVPQNLSASRPQDRQFILSSKKLLLSDSGFYLCAWSVQDGQPQHFGDGTRLSIL.

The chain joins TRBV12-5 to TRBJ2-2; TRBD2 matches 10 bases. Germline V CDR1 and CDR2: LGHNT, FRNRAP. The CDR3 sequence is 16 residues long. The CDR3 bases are TGTGCCGTTCAATATAGGGCTAGCGGGAGTAACGGGGAGCTGTTTTTT. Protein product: CAVQYRASGSNGELFF.

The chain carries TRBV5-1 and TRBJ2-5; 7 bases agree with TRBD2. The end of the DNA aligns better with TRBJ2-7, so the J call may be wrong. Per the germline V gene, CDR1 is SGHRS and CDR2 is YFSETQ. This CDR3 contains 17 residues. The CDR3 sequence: CASSFGGGAQLFSEQYF. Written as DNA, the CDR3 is TGCGCCAGCAGCTTCGGCGGGGGAGCTCAGTTATTTAGCGAGCAGTACTTC.

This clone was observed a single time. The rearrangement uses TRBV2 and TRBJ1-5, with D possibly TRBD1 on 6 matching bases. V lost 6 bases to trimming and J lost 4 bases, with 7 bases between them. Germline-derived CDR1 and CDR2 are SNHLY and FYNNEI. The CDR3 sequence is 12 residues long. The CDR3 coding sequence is TGTGCCAGCAGAGGACAGAATCAGCCCCAGCATTTT. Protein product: CASRGQNQPQHF.